This TCR beta chain was identified during a study of CD8 T cells in ankylosing spondylitis. Points from the study as a whole: Ankylosing spondylitis blood appeared to carry a characteristic TCR beta motif of several highly homologous variants. In reactive arthritis synovial fluid and blood, some motif variants had been reported before.

Per the germline V gene, CDR1 is SGHRS and CDR2 is YFSETQ. This CDR3 is built from 14 residues. The V gene end was trimmed by 4 bases and the J gene end by 4 bases; junction bases not matched to a gene: 6. On this clonotype: Its antigen is not known.

5'-RACE, quantitative and with molecular barcodes, yielded the TCR beta libraries. MiXCR was run by TCRdb on the 5' RACE reads, yielding one entry per CDR3 protein. The data show around 480,000 distinct CDR3 sequences, with 15% to 20% seen just once and approximately 1% held by the top ten. The sequence came from a male donor with ankylosing spondylitis. This chain connects TRBV5-1 to TRBJ2-3, with 7 bases identical to TRBD2. The sequenced sample consisted of blood, either unsorted or a sorted T cell fraction (not recorded which). CDR3 loop: CASSPGSGADTQYF. The CDR3 DNA follows: TGCGCCAGCAGCCCGGGCAGCGGGGCAGATACGCAGTATTTT.